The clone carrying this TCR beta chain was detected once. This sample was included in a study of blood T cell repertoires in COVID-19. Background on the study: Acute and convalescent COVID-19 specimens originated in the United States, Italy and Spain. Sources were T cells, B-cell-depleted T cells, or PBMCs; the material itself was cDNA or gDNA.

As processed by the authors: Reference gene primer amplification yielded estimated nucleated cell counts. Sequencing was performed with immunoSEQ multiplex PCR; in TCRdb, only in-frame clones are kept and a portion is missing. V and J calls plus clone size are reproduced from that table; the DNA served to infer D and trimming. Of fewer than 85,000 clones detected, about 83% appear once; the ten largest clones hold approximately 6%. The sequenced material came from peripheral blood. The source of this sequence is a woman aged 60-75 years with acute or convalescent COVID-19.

CDR3 in amino acids: CASSPGQVTSYGYTF. CDR3 bases: TGTGCCAGCAGCCCCGGACAGGTTACCAGCTATGGCTACACCTTC. V and J are TRBV5-8 and TRBJ1-2, with TRBD1 identical over 7 bases. Germline assignment: CDR1 SGHTS and CDR2 YDEGEE. The CDR3 loop spans 15 amino acids. The V segment lost 4 bases and the J segment 4 bases; nucleotides outside the gene matches: 10. Supplemented by reference TRBV5-8 and TRBJ1-2, the full variable domain reads EAGVTQSPTHLIKTRGQQATLRCSPISGHTSVYWYQQALGLGLQFLLWYDEGEERNRGNFPPRFSGRQFPNYSSELNVNALELEDSALYLCASSPGQVTSYGYTFGSGTRLTVV.